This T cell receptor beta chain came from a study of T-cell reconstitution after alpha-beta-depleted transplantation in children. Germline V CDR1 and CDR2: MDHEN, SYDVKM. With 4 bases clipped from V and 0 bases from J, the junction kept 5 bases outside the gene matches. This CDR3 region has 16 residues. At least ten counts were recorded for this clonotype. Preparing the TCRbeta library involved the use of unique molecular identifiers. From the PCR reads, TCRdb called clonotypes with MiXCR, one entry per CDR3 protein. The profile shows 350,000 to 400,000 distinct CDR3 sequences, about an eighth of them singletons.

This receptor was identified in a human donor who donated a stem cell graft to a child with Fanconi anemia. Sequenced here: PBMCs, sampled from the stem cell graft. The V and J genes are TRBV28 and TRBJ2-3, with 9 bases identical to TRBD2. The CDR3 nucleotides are TGTGCCAGCAGTTCCAGACTAGCGGAAAGCACAGATACGCAGTATTTT. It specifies CASSSRLAESTDTQYF.